Listed here are 15 T cell receptor beta chains from one sample, sequenced in a study of blood T cell repertoires in COVID-19. This table comes from immunoSEQ multiplex PCR, and its TCRdb copy is limited to in-frame clones, with some not included. The table has 300,000 to 400,000 clones, roughly 86% seen once. The source material was peripheral blood. The receptors shown here come from a man aged 30 to 39 with COVID-19, enrolled during active disease.

V is TRBV7-2 and J is TRBJ2-3; 11 nucleotides match TRBD2. The junction had 13 bases not matched to a gene; V was cut back by 5 bases and J by 6 bases. Germline lookup yields CDR1 SGHTA and CDR2 FQGNSA. The CDR3 is 17 amino acids. CDR3 sequence (DNA): TGTGCCAGCAGCCCCGGAACGACCTCTAGCGGGAGGGATACGCAGTATTTT. Its translation: CASSPGTTSSGRDTQYF.

This chain uses TRBV2 with TRBJ2-5; 11 positions match TRBD1. The CDR3 has 15 amino acids. Looked up from germline, CDR1 is SNHLY and CDR2 is FYNNEI. The V gene end was trimmed by 6 bases and the J gene end by 5 bases; junction bases not matched to a gene: 8. CDR3: CASSLGTGGSETQYF. As DNA, the CDR3 is TGTGCCAGCAGCCTCGGGACAGGGGGTAGCGAGACCCAGTACTTC.

This rearrangement joins TRBV18 to TRBJ2-2; a weak D match, TRBD1 (6 bases). CDR3 length: 16 amino acids. The ends were cut back, 1 base at V and 1 base at J, with 10 bases in the middle. CDR1 is KGHSH and CDR2 is LQKENI in the germline V gene. The CDR3 DNA sequence: TGTGCCAGCTCACCACTCGTGGGACAGAACACCGGGGAGCTGTTTTTT. It codes for CASSPLVGQNTGELFF.

This clone was seen once. V usage is TRBV5-5 and J usage is TRBJ2-5, with D possibly matching TRBD2 (5 bases). CDR1 SGHKS and CDR2 YYEKEE come from the germline V gene (reference sequence). The length of the CDR3 is 15 residues. Trimming shortened V by 0 bases and J by 3 bases, and 12 bases separated the two germline ends. In DNA form, the CDR3 reads TGTGCCAGCAGCTTGGGGGCGGGCGGCAAAGAGACCCAGTACTTC. Translation: CASSLGAGGKETQYF.

CDR3 region: CASSLGRDQPQHF. The CDR3 coding sequence is TGCGCCAGCAGCTTGGGGCGGGATCAGCCCCAGCATTTT. J is TRBJ1-5 and V is TRBV5-1; D ambiguous. This CDR3 contains 13 residues. Trimming left V 0 bases short and J 5 bases short, with 6 bases between. CDR1 is SGHRS and CDR2 is YFSETQ in the germline V gene.

The chain couples TRBV29-1 to TRBJ1-2; 7 nucleotides line up with TRBD1. The V and J ends lost 4 bases and 7 bases, in that order; junction bases with no gene match: 6. This CDR3 is 12 amino acids long. The germline gives CDR1 SQVTM, CDR2 ANQGSEA. CDR3 protein: CSVVRGRSGYTF. The CDR3 DNA sequence: TGCAGCGTTGTAAGGGGGCGCAGTGGCTACACCTTC.

The gene calls are TRBV10-3 and TRBJ2-1; 13 bases agree with TRBD2. CDR1 and CDR2 from the germline V gene are ENHRY and SYGVKD. CDR3 size: 17 residues. V dropped 5 bases and J dropped 6; count of bases not matched to a gene: 10. CDR3 region: CAISRTSGSSKGNEQFF. CDR3 bases: TGTGCCATCAGTAGGACTAGCGGGAGTTCGAAGGGCAATGAGCAGTTCTTC.

The rearrangement uses TRBV7-3 and TRBJ2-2; D perhaps matches TRBD2 (6 bases). This CDR3 is built from 15 residues. Germline-derived CDR1 and CDR2 are SGHTA and FQGTGA. The V gene lost 1 base and the J gene lost 1 base, with 7 bases spanning the gap. CDR3 sequence: CASSLSGENTGELFF. The CDR3 DNA reads as TGTGCCAGCAGCTTAAGCGGGGAGAACACCGGGGAGCTGTTTTTT.

V is TRBV4-1 and J is TRBJ1-5, with a possible D match to TRBD1 (6 bases). V was shortened by 4 bases and J by 3 bases, with 22 bases between the two germline ends. From germline, CDR1 is MGHRA and CDR2 YSYEKL. This CDR3 contains 18 residues. CDR3: CASSPFVGAQFNNQPQHF. CDR3 nucleotides: TGCGCCAGCAGCCCTTTTGTGGGGGCGCAGTTTAACAATCAGCCCCAGCATTTT.

V and J are TRBV12-3 or TRBV12-4 and TRBJ2-1; D is undetermined. CDR3 size: 11 residues. V was clipped by 5 bases and J by 8 bases, with 7 bases between them. This CDR3 reads CASSPRDEQFF. CDR3 coding DNA: TGTGCCAGCAGTCCCCGCGATGAGCAGTTCTTC.

V usage is TRBV12-3 or TRBV12-4 and J usage is TRBJ1-1; 7 bases fit TRBD1. The junction had 2 bases not matched to a gene; V was cut back by 6 bases and J by 1 base. The CDR3 length is 13 residues. The CDR3 is CASSWTGNTEAFF. CDR3 in DNA: TGTGCCAGCAGCTGGACAGGGAACACTGAAGCTTTCTTT.

Comments on this clone: Other DNA sequences in the same sample also yield this CDR3. The genes are TRBV2 and TRBJ1-5; D perhaps matches TRBD1 (5 bases). The V end was cut by 2 bases, the J end by 4 bases, with 9 bases between. The CDR3 is 14 amino acids. Germline V gene lookup returns CDR1 SNHLY and CDR2 FYNNEI. CDR3 loop: CASSESGGNQPQHF. The CDR3 coding sequence is TGTGCCAGCAGTGAATCGGGGGGAAATCAGCCCCAGCATTTT.

On this clone itself: The sample has other DNA sequences that encode this CDR3 too. The rearrangement links TRBV9 to TRBJ2-7; 9 bases line up with TRBD1. V dropped 0 bases and J dropped 3; count of bases not matched to a gene: 4. Germline assignment: CDR1 SGDLS and CDR2 YYNGEE. This CDR3 region has 15 residues. For the CDR3, the DNA is TGTGCCAGCAGCGTAGGCGGGACAGGGAGCTACGAGCAGTACTTC. Amino acids: CASSVGGTGSYEQYF.

The chain is built from TRBV11-2 and TRBJ2-7; 8 bases are shared with TRBD1. Germline CDR1 and CDR2: SGHAT and FQNNGV. V was pared by 5 bases and J by 6 bases, with 15 bases of the junction left unmatched. The CDR3 extends over 16 amino acids. The CDR3 loop is CASSLNPGQGVFEQYF. The CDR3 coding sequence is TGTGCCAGCAGCCTCAACCCCGGACAGGGAGTATTCGAGCAGTACTTC.

The V call is TRBV2, the J call TRBJ2-3; 7 positions match TRBD1. The CDR3 extends over 15 amino acids. Germline trimming cut 10 bases from V and 0 bases from J; bases unmatched to any gene: 10. Germline lookup yields CDR1 SNHLY and CDR2 FYNNEI. CDR3: CATESGQPSTDTQYF. CDR3 in DNA: TGTGCCACCGAATCGGGACAGCCTAGCACAGATACGCAGTATTTT.